One sample yielded the 12 T cell receptor beta chains listed below, sequenced in a study of CD8+ T cells in alopecia areata (dated by TCRdb to the late 2010s). The sample's time point label, decoded: baseline before oral tofacitinib. The library was prepared using the immunoSEQ multiplex PCR assay. RNA was extracted from all samples and reverse transcribed into cDNA, which served as template for TCR sequencing. Entries here come from immuneACCESS through TCRdb and include only in-frame sequences with V and J called. Some clones fail to appear in such tables; in the studies checked, an unresolved V gene covers under half of the shortfall, and the cause of the remainder is unknown. The sample profile shows about 250,000 clones; less than 80% of them were found once. Around 1.2% of the sample goes to the ten largest clones. The sample was CD4+ T cells sorted from blood, taken at week 0. Source of these receptors: a human donor with alopecia areata.

The genes are TRBV29-1 and TRBJ2-1, with 8 positions matching TRBD2. CDR1 and CDR2 from the germline V gene are SQVTM and ANQGSEA. The CDR3 length is 16 residues. Trimming cost V 6 bases and J 0 bases; bases outside gene matches: 10. The CDR3 DNA reads TGCAGCGTGGCCGCCCAGCGGGGGAGCTCCTACAATGAGCAGTTCTTC. Protein product: CSVAAQRGSSYNEQFF.

This clone appeared a single time. This CDR3 reads CASSQSQKRDGTYNSPLHF. Written as DNA, the CDR3 is TGCGCCAGCAGTCAATCTCAGAAGCGGGACGGCACCTATAATTCACCCCTCCACTTT. V is TRBV23-1 and J is TRBJ1-6, with D possibly matching TRBD1 (5 bases). TRBV23-1 is labeled an ORF, and its function is uncertain. The CDR3 spans 19 residues. The V gene lost 0 bases and the J gene lost 2 bases, with 17 bases spanning the gap.

The J gene is TRBJ2-7, the V gene TRBV29-1; D is possibly TRBD1 or TRBD2 (6 bases each). The CDR3 has 14 residues. The germline CDR1 and CDR2 sequences are SQVTM and ANQGSEA. Trimming took off 5 bases at V and 4 bases at J, with 18 bases between the two ends. The CDR3 nucleotides are TGCAGCGTTACAGGACGGGGGCGCGTGTACGAGCAGTACTTC. Protein sequence: CSVTGRGRVYEQYF.

CDR3 nucleotide sequence: TGTGCCAGCAGTGGGCCGGGACAGAAAACCGGGGAGCTGTTTTTT. It codes for CASSGPGQKTGELFF. V and J are TRBV25-1 and TRBJ2-2, with TRBD1 matching 7 bases. With 4 bases clipped from V and 5 bases from J, the junction kept 7 bases outside the gene matches. CDR1 and CDR2 (germline): MGHDK, SYGVNS. CDR3 length equals 15 residues.

CDR3 sequence reads: CAWSVYGRATNTGELFF. CDR3 sequence (DNA): TGTGCCTGGAGTGTATATGGCAGGGCGACGAACACCGGGGAGCTGTTTTTT. The chain employs TRBV30 and TRBJ2-2, with a possible D match to TRBD1 (5 bases). This CDR3 is 17 amino acids long. Trimming took 0 bases from V and 0 from J, leaving 14 bases between them. Germline CDR1 GTSNPN, CDR2 SVGIG (reference sequence).

This chain uses TRBV10-3 with TRBJ1-1; 8 bases align to TRBD1. CDR3 size: 14 residues. V lost 7 bases to trimming and J lost 0 bases; unmatched junction nucleotides: 4. Germline-derived CDR1 and CDR2 are ENHRY and SYGVKD. CDR3 residues: CAITADRVNTEAFF. The CDR3 DNA is TGTGCCATCACCGCGGACAGGGTGAACACTGAAGCTTTCTTT.

The V call is TRBV19, the J call TRBJ2-2; the D gene is possibly TRBD1 (5 bases). The CDR3 contains 12 residues. Trimming removed 7 bases at V and 4 bases at J, with 7 bases between. Germline V CDR1 and CDR2: LNHDA, SQIVND (reference sequence). Here the CDR3 DNA reads TGTGCCAGTAATACAGGCACCGGGGAGCTGTTTTTT. It specifies CASNTGTGELFF.

The chain employs TRBV5-6 and TRBJ1-1, with a tentative D call TRBD1 (6 bases). Trimming took 4 bases from V and 11 from J, leaving 21 bases between them. CDR3 length: 14 amino acids. From germline, CDR1 is SGHDT and CDR2 YYEEEE. CDR3 protein: CASSPTGTPTNAFF. As DNA, the CDR3 is TGTGCCAGCAGCCCGACCGGGACACCCACAAACGCTTTCTTT.

V and J are TRBV29-1 and TRBJ1-2; weak D call: TRBD1 (5 bases). The germline gives CDR1 SQVTM, CDR2 ANQGSEA. The CDR3 runs to 12 residues. V gave up 7 bases and J gave up 7 bases, with 16 bases separating them. The CDR3 nucleotides read TGCAGCGCGTGGAGGAGCCAGGGTGGCTACACCTTC. Its protein product is CSAWRSQGGYTF.

This clone was seen only once. This chain links TRBV13 with TRBJ2-5; perhaps D is TRBD1 or TRBD2 (6 bases each). V was clipped by 5 bases and J by 4 bases, with 17 bases between them. The CDR3 extends over 15 amino acids. Germline CDR1 PRHDT, CDR2 FYEKMQ (reference sequence). The DNA for the CDR3 is TGTGCCAGCAGCGAGCTACAGGGAGGAGGAGAGACCCAGTACTTC. Its protein product is CASSELQGGGETQYF.

As concerns this clone: Other DNA sequences in the sample encode the same CDR3. The chain has TRBV5-6 and TRBJ2-5; D is unresolved. CDR1 and CDR2 from the germline V gene are SGHDT and YYEEEE. The CDR3 length is 11 residues. The V end lost 1 base, the J end lost 4 bases, and 2 bases lay between the germline ends. The CDR3 region has the DNA TGTGCCAGCAGCTTGCGAGAGACCCAGTACTTC. This sequence encodes CASSLRETQYF.

This chain connects TRBV12-5 to TRBJ1-2; D call uncertain. Per germline, CDR1 LGHNT and CDR2 FRNRAP. V shed 1 base and J shed 3 bases, with 6 bases lying between them. The CDR3 has 13 residues. CDR3 DNA sequence: TGTGCTAGTGGTTTGGGTGGGGACTATGGCTACACCTTC. Translation: CASGLGGDYGYTF.